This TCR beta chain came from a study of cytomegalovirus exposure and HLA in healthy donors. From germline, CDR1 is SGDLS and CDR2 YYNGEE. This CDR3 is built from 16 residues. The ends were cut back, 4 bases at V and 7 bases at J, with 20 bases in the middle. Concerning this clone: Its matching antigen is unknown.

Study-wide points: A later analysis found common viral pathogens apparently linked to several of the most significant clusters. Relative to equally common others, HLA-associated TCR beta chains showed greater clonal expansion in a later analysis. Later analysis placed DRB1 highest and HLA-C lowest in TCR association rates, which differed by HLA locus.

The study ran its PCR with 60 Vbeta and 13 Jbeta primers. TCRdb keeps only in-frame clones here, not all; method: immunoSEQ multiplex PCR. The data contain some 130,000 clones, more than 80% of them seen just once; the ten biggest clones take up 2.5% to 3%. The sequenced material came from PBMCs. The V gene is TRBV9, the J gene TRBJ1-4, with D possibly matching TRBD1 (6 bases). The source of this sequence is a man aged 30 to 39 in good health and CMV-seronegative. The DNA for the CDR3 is TGTGCCAGCAGCCCCACGCATACAGGGCTTGGTGAAAAACTGTTTTTT. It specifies CASSPTHTGLGEKLFF.